What follows describes a single T cell receptor beta chain. Patients who underwent sequencing had shown CD8+CD57+ cell expansion by flow cytometry. The patients all had a severe acquired aplastic anemia diagnosis. This entry belongs to a study of CD8+CD57+ T cells in acquired aplastic anemia. TCR beta VDJ combinations and CDR3 sequences were profiled from genomic DNA. TCRdb re-analysed the reads in MiXCR, keeping a single row per CDR3 protein. The sample lists 450,000 to 600,000 distinct CDR3 sequences, about a third occurring once. The material sequenced was sorted CD4+, CD8+, or CD8+CD57+ T cells (not recorded which) from PBMCs. The sequence was collected from a human donor with aplastic anemia.

The CDR3 region is CASSLAGFADNEQFF. The CDR3 DNA follows: TGTGCCAGCAGCTTAGCAGGTTTTGCGGATAATGAGCAGTTCTTC. This sequence joins TRBV11-1 and TRBJ2-1; D is uncertain. V was clipped by 0 bases and J by 7 bases, with 13 bases between them. This CDR3 is built from 15 residues. Germline V gene data show CDR1 as SGHAT and CDR2 as FQDESV (reference sequence).